What follows are 24 T cell receptor beta chains derived from one specimen sequenced in a study of blood T cell repertoires in COVID-19. The repertoire was sequenced with immunoSEQ multiplex PCR; TCRdb's copy has only in-frame clones and lacks some. The sample has 180,000 or so clones, around 83% seen once. The material sequenced was peripheral blood. The receptors were gathered from a woman of 80 years or more with acute or convalescent COVID-19.

V usage is TRBV5-1 and J usage is TRBJ1-1; D not resolved. V was clipped by 4 bases and J by 0 bases, with 7 bases between them. Germline CDR1 and CDR2: SGHRS and YFSETQ. The CDR3 is made up of 13 amino acids. This CDR3 reads CASSVGVNTEAFF. The CDR3 coding sequence is TGCGCCAGCAGCGTGGGAGTGAACACTGAAGCTTTCTTT.

This chain links TRBV18 with TRBJ1-3; 10 bases agree with TRBD1. J lost 4 bases, V lost 2 bases, and 5 bases had no gene match. The CDR3 is 16 amino acids. The germline V gene has CDR1 KGHSH and CDR2 LQKENI. This CDR3 reads CASSPFGDRGGNTIYF. CDR3 DNA sequence: TGTGCCAGCTCACCATTTGGGGACAGGGGCGGAAACACCATATATTTT.

This clone showed up just a few times. This chain uses TRBV5-1 with TRBJ2-1; D is undetermined. Trimming stripped 0 bases from V and 2 bases from J, with 9 bases between. Germline CDR1 is SGHRS and CDR2 is YFSETQ. This CDR3 has 15 residues. In DNA, the CDR3 is TGCGCCAGCAGCTTGGTCGCAGTCGCCTACAATGAGCAGTTCTTC. Amino acids: CASSLVAVAYNEQFF. Supplemented by reference TRBV5-1 and TRBJ2-1, the full variable domain reads KAGVTQTPRYLIKTRGQQVTLSCSPISGHRSVSWYQQTPGQGLQFLFEYFSETQRNKGNFPGRFSGRQFSNSRSEMNVSTLELGDSALYLCASSLVAVAYNEQFFGPGTRLTVL.

This clone was counted a single time. The gene calls are TRBV6-5 and TRBJ2-1; perhaps TRBD2 as D (5 bases). V lost 2 bases and J 6 bases, leaving 17 bases between the germline ends. Germline V gene data show CDR1 as MNHEY and CDR2 as SVGAGI. CDR3 length equals 16 residues. CDR3: CASSYGVGVIANEQFF. CDR3 DNA sequence: TGTGCCAGCAGTTACGGGGTGGGAGTCATTGCCAATGAGCAGTTCTTC.

V is TRBV28 and J is TRBJ1-1, with TRBD1 as a possible D gene (5 bases). The CDR3 sequence is 13 residues long. Germline V gene data show CDR1 as MDHEN and CDR2 as SYDVKM. V shed 8 bases and J shed 2 bases, with 12 bases lying between them. CDR3 protein: CASVRGFNTEAFF. CDR3 nucleotides: TGTGCCAGCGTTCGGGGGTTTAACACTGAAGCTTTCTTT.

V is TRBV19 and J is TRBJ1-6; D possibly corresponds to TRBD1 (6 bases). The CDR3 has 13 amino acids. V was shortened by 6 bases and J by 9 bases, with 12 bases between the two germline ends. The germline gives CDR1 LNHDA, CDR2 SQIVND (reference sequence). The CDR3 coding sequence is TGTGCCAGTAGACAGGGACCGGTTTCACCCCTCCACTTT. Protein product: CASRQGPVSPLHF.

The rearrangement uses TRBV3-1 (or the pseudogene TRBV3-2) and TRBJ2-7; 7 nucleotides match TRBD2. The CDR3 contains 15 residues. The germline gives CDR1 LGHDT, CDR2 YNNKEL (reference sequence). V lost 2 bases and J lost 3; bases outside the gene matches: 7. As DNA, the CDR3 is TGTGCCAGCAGCCAAAGGTCTAGCGGACGCTACGAGCAGTACTTC. It codes for CASSQRSSGRYEQYF.

V usage is TRBV27 and J usage is TRBJ2-7, with D possibly matching TRBD2 (6 bases). Trimming left V 6 bases short and J 0 bases short, with 18 bases between. CDR1 is MNHEY and CDR2 is SMNVEV in the germline V gene (reference sequence). The CDR3 loop spans 16 amino acids. The CDR3 nucleotides are TGTGCCAGCAGGCCCGGGCTAGCGTTTGGCTCCTACGAGCAGTACTTC. Protein sequence: CASRPGLAFGSYEQYF.

The CDR3 bases are TGTGCCAGCAGTTACTCGGCTAGCATGGCCAAAAACATTCAGTACTTC. Translated: CASSYSASMAKNIQYF. V usage is TRBV6-2 or TRBV6-3 and J usage is TRBJ2-4, with TRBD2 as a possible D gene (5 bases). The CDR3 extends over 16 amino acids. In germline, CDR1 is MNHEY, CDR2 SVGEGT. The ends were cut back, 0 bases at V and 1 base at J, with 10 bases in the middle.

This clone was seen just once. This chain uses TRBV30 with TRBJ1-1; 9 nucleotides align to TRBD1. J gave up 7 bases and V 1 base, and 10 bases lay outside the gene matches. CDR3 length equals 15 residues. Germline lookup yields CDR1 GTSNPN and CDR2 SVGIG (reference sequence). As DNA, the CDR3 is TGTGCCTGGAGTGCCGGGACAGGGTTAGGTAATGAAGCTTTCTTT. It specifies CAWSAGTGLGNEAFF.

This chain uses TRBV5-8 with TRBJ1-1, with a tentative D call TRBD1 (6 bases). Trimming shortened V by 5 bases and J by 5 bases, and 13 bases separated the two germline ends. Germline CDR1 is SGHTS and CDR2 is YDEGEE. This CDR3 has 13 amino acids. This chain's CDR3 is CASRLRGGTEAFF. In DNA, the CDR3 is TGTGCCAGCAGGCTCAGGGGAGGGACTGAAGCTTTCTTT.

The chain uses TRBV2 and TRBJ2-7; unclear D gene. Germline V gene sequence: CDR1 SNHLY, CDR2 FYNNEI. V was pared by 6 bases and J by 6 bases, with 12 bases between. CDR3 length: 12 amino acids. The CDR3 DNA is TGTGCCAGCAGCCTCCCTCCAGGCGAGCAGTACTTC. Amino acid sequence: CASSLPPGEQYF.

The chain links TRBV9 to TRBJ1-2; 9 bases align to TRBD1. After removal of 2 bases from V and 7 bases from J, the junction contained 6 bases not matched to a gene. CDR1 and CDR2 from the germline V gene are SGDLS and YYNGEE. The CDR3 runs to 14 residues. The CDR3, as DNA: TGTGCCAGCAGCGTCGGGACAGGGACCGCTGGCTACACCTTC. As protein: CASSVGTGTAGYTF. Filled out from reference TRBV9 and TRBJ1-2, the complete variable domain reads DSGVTQTPKHLITATGQRVTLRCSPRSGDLSVYWYQQSLDQGLQFLIQYYNGEERAKGNILERFSAQQFPDLHSELNLSSLELGDSALYFCASSVGTGTAGYTFGSGTRLTVV.

The V and J genes are TRBV28 and TRBJ2-7; D is possibly TRBD1 (5 bases). V was clipped by 5 bases and J by 2 bases, with 13 bases between them. CDR1 is MDHEN, CDR2 SYDVKM, per germline. This CDR3 region has 14 residues. CDR3 sequence (DNA): TGTGCCAGCAGTCAGCTACAGGTACCCTACGAGCAGTACTTC. Encoded protein: CASSQLQVPYEQYF.

The chain links TRBV29-1 to TRBJ1-1, with D tentatively TRBD1 (5 bases). V was trimmed by 4 bases and J by 5 bases, leaving 8 bases between them. This CDR3 has 11 amino acids. The germline CDR1 and CDR2 sequences are SQVTM and ANQGSEA. The CDR3 DNA sequence: TGCAGCGTTGGGGGGGTTACTGAAGCTTTCTTT. Its protein is CSVGGVTEAFF.

V is TRBV14 and J is TRBJ1-1; D is unresolved. V lost 4 bases, J lost 0 bases, and 9 bases lay in between. The germline V gene has CDR1 SGHDN and CDR2 FVKESK. This CDR3 is built from 14 residues. CDR3 loop: CASSPQYMNTEAFF. The CDR3 DNA reads as TGTGCCAGCAGCCCCCAGTATATGAACACTGAAGCTTTCTTT. Supplemented by reference TRBV14 and TRBJ1-1, the full variable domain reads EAGVTQFPSHSVIEKGQTVTLRCDPISGHDNLYWYRRVMGKEIKFLLHFVKESKQDESGMPNNRFLAERTGGTYSTLKVQPAELEDSGVYFCASSPQYMNTEAFFGQGTRLTVV.

The V gene is TRBV18, the J gene TRBJ2-5; 8 bases agree with TRBD1. This CDR3 region has 14 residues. Germline CDR1 reads KGHSH; CDR2 reads LQKENI. Germline trimming cut 9 bases from V and 3 bases from J; bases unmatched to any gene: 9. The CDR3 here is CASGTKTGEETQYF. In DNA form, the CDR3 reads TGTGCCAGTGGGACCAAGACAGGGGAAGAGACCCAGTACTTC.

V usage is TRBV27 and J usage is TRBJ1-1; TRBD1 matches 10 bases. The CDR3 is 13 residues long. V trimming: 6 bases; J trimming: 6 bases; junction bases outside the gene matches: 4. CDR1 is MNHEY, CDR2 SMNVEV, per germline (reference sequence). The DNA for the CDR3 is TGTGCCAGCAGAAAGACAGGGGGCGCTGAAGCTTTCTTT. Translation gives CASRKTGGAEAFF.

In this sample, this clone turned up once. The gene calls are TRBV19 and TRBJ2-6; D possibly corresponds to TRBD2 (6 bases). This CDR3 is 21 amino acids long. Germline values: CDR1 LNHDA, CDR2 SQIVND (reference sequence). The V gene lost 5 bases and the J gene lost 2 bases, with 28 bases spanning the gap. The CDR3 loop is CASSGALQVKGGSAGANVLTF. CDR3 nucleotide sequence: TGTGCCAGTAGTGGTGCTTTACAGGTTAAGGGAGGAAGCGCTGGGGCCAACGTCCTGACTTTC.

V and J are TRBV28 and TRBJ2-5, with D perhaps matching TRBD1 (5 bases). Germline values: CDR1 MDHEN, CDR2 SYDVKM. The CDR3 consists of 15 residues. The germline V and J ends were trimmed by 2 bases and 4 bases, with 14 bases remaining between them. The CDR3 spells CASSLALRVGETQYF. The CDR3, as DNA: TGTGCCAGCAGTTTAGCCCTCAGGGTAGGAGAGACCCAGTACTTC.

The chain couples TRBV11-2 to TRBJ1-4, with D hard to call. The V gene's germline CDR1 is SGHAT and CDR2 FQNNGV. V was trimmed by 5 bases and J by 4 bases, leaving 8 bases between them. This CDR3 spans 13 amino acids. The CDR3 DNA reads TGTGCCAGCAGCACTATGAATAATGAAAAACTGTTTTTT. Translating it yields CASSTMNNEKLFF.

The J gene is TRBJ1-3, the V gene TRBV6-5; no definite D call. V lost 11 bases and J 0 bases, leaving 8 bases between the germline ends. The germline gives CDR1 MNHEY, CDR2 SVGAGI. The CDR3 extends over 12 amino acids. The DNA of the CDR3 is TGTGCCGGCTCCTTCTCTGGAAACACCATATATTTT. Translating it yields CAGSFSGNTIYF.

This clone was found once. The rearrangement joins TRBV7-2 to TRBJ1-2; 7 positions agree with TRBD1. J lost 4 bases, V lost 5 bases, and 4 bases had no gene match. This CDR3 is built from 13 residues. Germline V gene lookup returns CDR1 SGHTA and CDR2 FQGNSA. For the CDR3, the DNA is TGTGCCAGCAGCGCGGGACAGCTCTATGGCTACACCTTC. Its protein is CASSAGQLYGYTF.

The gene calls are TRBV7-9 and TRBJ2-7; TRBD2 is a possible D gene (6 bases). With 3 bases removed from V and 5 bases from J, the gap between germline ends came to 23 bases. CDR3 length: 17 amino acids. CDR1 SEHNR and CDR2 FQNEAQ come from the germline V gene (reference sequence). The CDR3 DNA reads TGTGCCAGCAGCTTCTCGACCATTCTGGAGGGCGGCGACGAGCAGTACTTC. Its translation: CASSFSTILEGGDEQYF.